These 18 T cell receptor beta chains share one sample of origin, sequenced in a study of control samples from healthy donors and cancer patients. Sequencing was performed with immunoSEQ multiplex PCR; in TCRdb, only in-frame clones are kept and a portion is missing. In the table there are some 150,000 clones, approximately 94% of which are singletons. The sequencing sample was made of PBMCs. These receptors all come from a man aged 55-75 years with colorectal cancer.

The V and J genes are TRBV5-1 and TRBJ1-3; D unclear. The V gene's germline CDR1 is SGHRS and CDR2 YFSETQ. The V end was cut by 4 bases, the J end by 0 bases, with 14 bases between. The CDR3 is 16 amino acids. DNA of the CDR3: TGCGCCAGCAGCCCGGGAAAATCCAGCTCTGGAAACACCATATATTTT. It yields the protein CASSPGKSSSGNTIYF.

V and J are TRBV6-5 and TRBJ1-2; D not resolved. The CDR3 consists of 14 residues. Germline V gene sequence: CDR1 MNHEY, CDR2 SVGAGI. V lost 2 bases, J lost 2 bases, and 9 bases lay in between. This CDR3 reads CASSYEKGNYGYTF. DNA of the CDR3: TGTGCCAGCAGTTACGAAAAGGGAAACTATGGCTACACCTTC.

This chain uses TRBV10-3 with TRBJ1-2, with D possibly TRBD1 on 6 matching bases. Germline CDR1 and CDR2: ENHRY and SYGVKD. The CDR3 sequence is 14 residues long. V was clipped by 6 bases and J by 4 bases, with 15 bases between them. The chain's CDR3 is CAISGGSAGYGYTF. CDR3 DNA: TGTGCCATCAGCGGGGGCTCGGCGGGCTATGGCTACACCTTC.

This sequence joins TRBV19 and TRBJ1-5; D remains ambiguous. V lost 1 base and J 4 bases, leaving 14 bases between the germline ends. The CDR3 has 16 amino acids. CDR1 and CDR2 from the germline V gene are LNHDA and SQIVND (reference sequence). CDR3 loop: CASSIGPTTQNQPQHF. DNA of the CDR3: TGTGCCAGTAGTATAGGTCCAACGACACAAAATCAGCCCCAGCATTTT.

This clone was seen just once. The V gene is TRBV10-3, the J gene TRBJ1-1, with 8 nucleotides matching TRBD1. With V trimmed by 9 bases and J by 1 base, 10 bases remained unmatched. The V gene's germline CDR1 is ENHRY and CDR2 SYGVKD. This CDR3 has 15 residues. CDR3 in DNA: TGTGCCATTTCGACAGGGGAGGATGGGAACACTGAAGCTTTCTTT. Translation: CAISTGEDGNTEAFF.

V gene TRBV10-3 combines with J gene TRBJ1-2; no clear D gene. V was pared by 2 bases and J by 3 bases, with 10 bases between. This CDR3 spans 14 amino acids. Per germline, CDR1 ENHRY and CDR2 SYGVKD. The CDR3 here is CAISEGVRHYGYTF. CDR3 nucleotides: TGTGCCATCAGTGAGGGTGTCAGGCACTATGGCTACACCTTC.

This clone occurred a few times. This chain joins TRBV25-1 and TRBJ1-2; no clear D gene. In germline, CDR1 is MGHDK, CDR2 SYGVNS. Trimming took off 2 bases at V and 7 bases at J, with 11 bases between the two ends. The CDR3 sequence is 13 residues long. DNA for the CDR3: TGTGCCAGCAGTGAAAGGTTCGGAAGTGGCTACACCTTC. Amino acid sequence: CASSERFGSGYTF.

The genes are TRBV24-1 and TRBJ2-3; TRBD1 might be the D (6 bases). The CDR3 has 15 amino acids. Germline CDR1 is KGHDR and CDR2 is SFDVKD. Trimming left V 1 base short and J 2 bases short, with 9 bases between. The CDR3 loop reads CATSDFSGATDTQYF. The CDR3 DNA is TGTGCCACCAGTGATTTCTCAGGGGCCACAGATACGCAGTATTTT.

This clone occurred once. The chain is built from TRBV5-4 and TRBJ2-7; D uncertain. Germline V gene lookup returns CDR1 SGHNT and CDR2 YYREEE (reference sequence). V was shortened by 0 bases and J by 6 bases, with 7 bases between the two germline ends. This CDR3 region has 12 residues. This CDR3 is CASSLANLEQYF. In DNA form, the CDR3 reads TGTGCCAGCAGCTTGGCCAACCTCGAGCAGTACTTC.

This clone was observed once. The J gene is TRBJ2-3, the V gene TRBV10-3, with D perhaps given as TRBD1 or TRBD2 (5 bases each). Trimming left V 4 bases short and J 2 bases short, with 13 bases between. Germline lookup yields CDR1 ENHRY and CDR2 SYGVKD. The CDR3 is 15 residues long. CDR3 nucleotides: TGTGCCATCAGTGGTAGCTGGGGGACCACAGATACGCAGTATTTT. Translation gives CAISGSWGTTDTQYF.

This clone was detected only once. The rearrangement uses TRBV4-2 and TRBJ2-2; 8 bases line up with TRBD1. This CDR3 comprises 16 residues. From germline, CDR1 is LGHNA and CDR2 YNFKEQ. V was clipped by 4 bases and J by 4 bases; unmatched bases: 8. The CDR3 region has the DNA TGTGCCAGCAGCCCCTCCGGGACAGGACTCACCGGGGAGCTGTTTTTT. Translation: CASSPSGTGLTGELFF.

The gene calls are TRBV27 and TRBJ2-2; weak D call: TRBD2 (6 bases). V was clipped by 3 bases and J by 1 base, with 6 bases between them. This CDR3 spans 14 amino acids. Germline V lookup: CDR1 MNHEY, CDR2 SMNVEV (reference sequence). The CDR3 bases are TGTGCCAGCAGTTTCGGGGGGAACACCGGGGAGCTGTTTTTT. Its translation: CASSFGGNTGELFF.

The CDR3 sequence is CASSLLGTYGYTF. CDR3 in DNA: TGTGCCAGCAGTTTGTTGGGGACCTATGGCTACACCTTC. The chain is built from TRBV12-3 or TRBV12-4 and TRBJ1-2, with D possibly TRBD1 on 5 matching bases. This CDR3 is 13 amino acids long. Trimming took off 3 bases at V and 4 bases at J, with 9 bases between the two ends.

The chain recombines TRBV19 with TRBJ2-7; D gene unclear. The CDR3 sequence is 16 residues long. The ends were cut back, 6 bases at V and 7 bases at J, with 25 bases in the middle. Germline loops: CDR1 LNHDA, CDR2 SQIVND (reference sequence). The CDR3 region is CASSLEGSFDLREQYF. The CDR3 DNA follows: TGTGCCAGTAGCCTCGAAGGGTCCTTCGACCTGAGGGAGCAGTACTTC.

V is TRBV7-2 and J is TRBJ1-4; maybe TRBD1 (5 bases). Germline V lookup: CDR1 SGHTA, CDR2 FQGNSA. The CDR3 is made up of 15 amino acids. V lost 2 bases to trimming and J lost 7 bases, with 14 bases between them. CDR3 coding DNA: TGTGCCAGCAGCTTACGGGGCAGTGTGACTGAAAAACTGTTTTTT. It translates to CASSLRGSVTEKLFF. The complete variable domain, with remaining parts taken from reference TRBV7-2 and TRBJ1-4, reads GAGVSQSPSNKVTEKGKDVELRCDPISGHTALYWYRQSLGQGLEFLIYFQGNSAPDKSGLPSDRFSAERTGGSVSTLTIQRTQQEDSAVYLCASSLRGSVTEKLFFGSGTQLSVL.

The chain couples TRBV6-6 to TRBJ2-5, with D possibly TRBD2 on 6 matching bases. Germline V gene sequence: CDR1 MNHNY, CDR2 SVGAGI (reference sequence). This CDR3 is built from 15 residues. V was clipped by 6 bases and J by 5 bases, with 19 bases between them. DNA of the CDR3: TGTGCCAGCAGACGCCCCCATAGCGGCCTGGAGACCCAGTACTTC. It is translated as CASRRPHSGLETQYF.

Points on this clone: One end of the junction varies from germline; a read error may be responsible. The CDR3 DNA reads as TGCAAGGGATATAGCAATCAGCCCCAGCATTTT. Translating gives CKGYSNQPQHF. This rearrangement joins TRBV25-1 to TRBJ1-5; no definite D call. Germline CDR1 MGHDK, CDR2 SYGVNS. The CDR3 loop spans 11 amino acids.

The chain joins TRBV3-1 (or the pseudogene TRBV3-2) to TRBJ1-2, with TRBD1 matching over 10 bases. The trim removed 4 bases at V and 8 bases at J, leaving 13 bases unmatched. Germline lookup yields CDR1 LGHDT and CDR2 YNNKEL (reference sequence). The CDR3 sequence is 16 residues long. The CDR3 DNA reads TGTGCCAGCAGCCTTCTAACGGCCGGACAGGGGGGCGGCTACACCTTC. Translated: CASSLLTAGQGGGYTF.